This record concerns one TCR beta chain sequence. These data belong to a study of blood T cell repertoires in COVID-19. Study as a whole: Sources were T cells, B-cell-depleted T cells, or PBMCs; the material itself was cDNA or gDNA.

Trimming cost V 1 base and J 2 bases, with 15 bases left between them. The CDR3 is 16 amino acids. Per germline, CDR1 LGHDT and CDR2 YNNKEL (reference sequence). Produced via immunoSEQ multiplex PCR; TCRdb's table is partial and in-frame only. This table holds 57,000 or so clones, roughly 80% found once. This rearrangement joins TRBV3-1 (or the pseudogene TRBV3-2) to TRBJ2-7, with D perhaps TRBD2 (7 bases). The source of this sequence is an elderly woman with active or convalescent COVID-19. Sequencing used peripheral blood. In DNA form, the CDR3 reads TGTGCCAGCAGCCAAGTGGGCGGGGGCCCCCCCTACGAGCAGTACTTC. Translated: CASSQVGGGPPYEQYF.